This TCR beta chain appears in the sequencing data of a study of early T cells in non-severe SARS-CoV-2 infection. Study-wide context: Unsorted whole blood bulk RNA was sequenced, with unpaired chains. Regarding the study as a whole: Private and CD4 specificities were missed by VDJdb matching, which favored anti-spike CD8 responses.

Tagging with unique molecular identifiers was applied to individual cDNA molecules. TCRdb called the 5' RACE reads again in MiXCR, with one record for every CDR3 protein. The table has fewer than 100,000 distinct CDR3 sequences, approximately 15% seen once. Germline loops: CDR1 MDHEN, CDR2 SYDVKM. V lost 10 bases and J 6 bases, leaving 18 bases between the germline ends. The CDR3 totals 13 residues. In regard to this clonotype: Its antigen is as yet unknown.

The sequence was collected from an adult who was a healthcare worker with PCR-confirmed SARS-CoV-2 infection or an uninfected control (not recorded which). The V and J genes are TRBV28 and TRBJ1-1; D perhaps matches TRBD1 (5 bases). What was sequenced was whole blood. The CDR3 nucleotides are TGTGCCACATGGACACGCTTAGTCTCTGAAGCTTTCTTT. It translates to CATWTRLVSEAFF. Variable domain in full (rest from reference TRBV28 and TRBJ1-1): DVKVTQSSRYLVKRTGEKVFLECVQDMDHENMFWYRQDPGLGLRLIYFSYDVKMKEKGDIPEGYSVSREKKERFSLILESASTNQTSMYLCATWTRLVSEAFFGQGTRLTVV.